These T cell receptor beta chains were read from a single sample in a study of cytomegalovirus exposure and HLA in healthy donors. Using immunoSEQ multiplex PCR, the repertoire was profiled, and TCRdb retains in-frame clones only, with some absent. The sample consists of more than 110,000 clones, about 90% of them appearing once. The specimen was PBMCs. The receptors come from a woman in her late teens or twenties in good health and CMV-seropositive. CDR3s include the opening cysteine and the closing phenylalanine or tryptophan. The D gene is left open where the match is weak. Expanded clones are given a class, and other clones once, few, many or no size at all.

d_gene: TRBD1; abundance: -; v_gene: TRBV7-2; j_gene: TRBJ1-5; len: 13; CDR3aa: CASSIQGWQPQHF; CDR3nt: TGTGCCAGCAGCATACAGGGGTGGCAGCCCCAGCATTTT
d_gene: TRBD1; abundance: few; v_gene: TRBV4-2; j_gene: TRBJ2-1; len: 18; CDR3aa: CASSQRRTGQGTYNEQFF; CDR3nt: TGTGCCAGCAGCCAAAGGAGGACGGGACAGGGGACCTACAATGAGCAGTTCTTC
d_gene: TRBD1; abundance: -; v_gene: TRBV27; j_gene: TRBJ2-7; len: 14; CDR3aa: CASSGQGAPYEQYF; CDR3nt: TGTGCCAGCAGTGGGCAGGGGGCTCCCTACGAGCAGTACTTC
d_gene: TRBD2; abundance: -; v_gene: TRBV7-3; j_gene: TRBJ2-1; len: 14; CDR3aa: CASSTGLVGGEQFF; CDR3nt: TGTGCCAGCAGCACGGGACTAGTTGGGGGTGAGCAGTTCTTC
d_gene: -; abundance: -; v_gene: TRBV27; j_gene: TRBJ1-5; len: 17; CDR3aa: CASSLIPGDVGNQPQHF; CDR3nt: TGTGCCAGCAGTTTAATCCCAGGGGATGTGGGCAATCAGCCCCAGCATTTT
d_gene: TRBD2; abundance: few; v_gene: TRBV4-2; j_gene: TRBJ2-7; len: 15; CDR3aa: CASSYTLGTSGEQYF; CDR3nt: TGTGCCAGCAGCTACACCCTCGGGACTAGCGGGGAGCAGTACTTC
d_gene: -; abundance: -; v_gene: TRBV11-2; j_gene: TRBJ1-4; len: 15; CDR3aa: CASSEMGGINEKLFF; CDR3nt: TGTGCCAGCAGCGAAATGGGGGGAATCAATGAAAAACTGTTTTTT
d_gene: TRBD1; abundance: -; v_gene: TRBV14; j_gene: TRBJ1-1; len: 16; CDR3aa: CASSHRRDRLNTEAFF; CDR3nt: TGTGCCAGCAGCCACAGAAGGGACAGACTTAACACTGAAGCTTTCTTT
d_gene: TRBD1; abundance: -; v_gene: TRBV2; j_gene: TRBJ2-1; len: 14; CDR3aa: CASMGTGAPNEQFF; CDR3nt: TGTGCCAGCATGGGGACAGGGGCCCCCAATGAGCAGTTCTTC
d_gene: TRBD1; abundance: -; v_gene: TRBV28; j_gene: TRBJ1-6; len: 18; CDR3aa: CASSPPAGTATPNSPLHF; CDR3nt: TGTGCCAGCAGTCCCCCAGCCGGGACAGCCACACCCAATTCACCCCTCCACTTT
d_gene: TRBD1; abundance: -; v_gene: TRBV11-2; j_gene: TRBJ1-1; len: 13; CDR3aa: CASSTGVRTEAFF; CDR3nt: TGTGCCAGCAGCACAGGGGTAAGGACTGAAGCTTTCTTT
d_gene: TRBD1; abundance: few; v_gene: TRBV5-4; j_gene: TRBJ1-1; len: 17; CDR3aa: CASSLRGQGALNTEAFF; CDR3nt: TGTGCCAGCAGCCTCCGAGGACAGGGGGCGCTGAACACTGAAGCTTTCTTT
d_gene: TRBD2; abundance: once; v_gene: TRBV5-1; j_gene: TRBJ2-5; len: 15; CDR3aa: CASSLALAGQETQYF; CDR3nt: TGCGCCAGCAGCTTGGCCCTAGCGGGCCAAGAGACCCAGTACTTC
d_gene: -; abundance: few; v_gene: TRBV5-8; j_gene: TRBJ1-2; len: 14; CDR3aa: CASSREDGFYGYTF; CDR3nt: TGTGCCAGCAGCCGGGAGGACGGCTTCTATGGCTACACCTTC
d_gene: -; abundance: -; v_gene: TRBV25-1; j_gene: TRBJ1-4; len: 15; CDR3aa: CASSFSTGYNEKLFF; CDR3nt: TGTGCCAGCAGTTTCTCGACAGGCTATAATGAAAAACTGTTTTTT